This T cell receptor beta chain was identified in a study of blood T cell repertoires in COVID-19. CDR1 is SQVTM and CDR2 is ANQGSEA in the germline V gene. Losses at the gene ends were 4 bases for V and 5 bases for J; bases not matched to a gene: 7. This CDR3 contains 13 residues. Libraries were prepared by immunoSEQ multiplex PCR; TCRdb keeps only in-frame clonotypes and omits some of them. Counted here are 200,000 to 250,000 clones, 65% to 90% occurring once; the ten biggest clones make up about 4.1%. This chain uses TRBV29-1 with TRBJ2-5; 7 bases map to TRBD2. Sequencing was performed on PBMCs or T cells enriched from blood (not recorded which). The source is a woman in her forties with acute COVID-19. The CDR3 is CSVVGWGGETQYF. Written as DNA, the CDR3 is TGCAGCGTTGTAGGTTGGGGAGGGGAGACCCAGTACTTC.